This T cell receptor beta chain is from a study of OX40 agonist ivuxolimab in advanced cancers. At the level of the study: Three dose-escalation patients had partial responses: one with hepatocellular carcinoma and two with cutaneous melanoma.

Autoimmune disease history or systemic immunosuppression led to patient exclusion. CDR1 and CDR2 from the germline V gene are SGHAT and FQNNGV. V was shortened by 5 bases and J by 6 bases, with 8 bases between the two germline ends. This CDR3 has 11 residues. General study results and limits: Antigen targets of the expanded peripheral T cells went undetermined. Among the nonresponders, some also had low normalized T-cell clonal expansion.

A note on this clone: The antigen is undetermined.

Clones were sequenced by immunoSEQ multiplex PCR, and TCRdb holds only the in-frame ones, with some missing. The data show some 100,000 clones, 70% to 90% seen once. The sequencing used CD4+ or CD8+ T cells sorted from blood, collected in a trial of the OX40 agonist ivuxolimab. This TCR came from an adult with an advanced solid tumor such as melanoma, head and neck, liver or kidney cancer. The V call is TRBV11-2, the J call TRBJ2-7; D ambiguous. The CDR3 reads CASSPGFEQYF. CDR3 DNA sequence: TGTGCCAGCAGCCCAGGATTCGAGCAGTACTTC.